These 32 T cell receptor beta chains share one sample of origin, sequenced in a study of cytotoxic CD8 clonotypes in ibrutinib-treated CLL. Sequencing used immunoSEQ multiplex PCR; TCRdb keeps in-frame clones, though not all of them. Altogether 250,000 to 350,000 clones are present, 70% to 80% being singletons, with the ten largest covering around 5.1%. This specimen was PBMCs, taken at disease progression, from a patient treated with ibrutinib. The receptors here all came from a human donor with chronic lymphocytic leukemia.

A few counts support this clone. The chain joins TRBV7-2 to TRBJ2-2, with D uncertain. The germline V gene has CDR1 SGHTA and CDR2 FQGNSA. V was trimmed by 3 bases and J by 2 bases, leaving 1 base between them. The CDR3 spans 12 residues. The CDR3 loop is CASSFNTGELFF. CDR3 bases: TGTGCCAGCAGCTTCAACACCGGGGAGCTGTTTTTT.

This chain uses TRBV14 with TRBJ2-5, with TRBD1 identical over 7 bases. The length of the CDR3 is 18 residues. The germline gives CDR1 SGHDN, CDR2 FVKESK. The junction had 16 bases not matched to a gene; V was cut back by 1 base and J by 5 bases. CDR3 region: CASSQATYGQDWGETQYF. The CDR3 nucleotides read TGTGCCAGCAGCCAAGCAACGTACGGACAGGACTGGGGGGAGACCCAGTACTTC.

This clone was detected only a few times. The rearrangement joins TRBV7-8 to TRBJ2-7; D call uncertain. Trimming took off 1 base at V and 6 bases at J, with 4 bases between the two ends. Germline V gene lookup returns CDR1 SGHVS and CDR2 FQNEAQ. The CDR3 extends over 11 amino acids. Here the CDR3 DNA reads TGTGCCAGCAGCTTAGGAGCCGAGCAGTACTTC. This sequence encodes CASSLGAEQYF.

Concerning this clone: This same CDR3 is encoded by further DNA sequences in the sample. V usage is TRBV20-1 and J usage is TRBJ2-5; D is uncertain. CDR1 and CDR2 from the germline V gene are DFQATT and SNEGSKA (reference sequence). V lost 3 bases to trimming and J lost 5 bases, with 4 bases between them. The CDR3 spans 10 residues. Here the CDR3 reads CSARRETQYF. The CDR3 bases are TGCAGTGCTAGGCGTGAGACCCAGTACTTC.

The J gene is TRBJ2-1, the V gene TRBV7-9; TRBD1 agrees at 8 bases. Trimming cost V 3 bases and J 5 bases; bases outside gene matches: 3. The germline V gene has CDR1 SEHNR and CDR2 FQNEAQ (reference sequence). The CDR3 is made up of 14 amino acids. The CDR3 protein is CASSFGTGDNEQFF. CDR3 DNA: TGTGCCAGCAGCTTTGGGACAGGCGACAATGAGCAGTTCTTC.

The gene calls are TRBV5-5 and TRBJ1-1; D not certain. The CDR3 is 13 amino acids. Looked up from germline, CDR1 is SGHKS and CDR2 is YYEKEE (reference sequence). The V gene lost 2 bases and the J gene lost 1 base, with 6 bases spanning the gap. The CDR3 region is CASSLPGNTEAFF. The CDR3 nucleotides read TGTGCCAGCAGCTTACCGGGGAACACTGAAGCTTTCTTT.

V usage is TRBV28 and J usage is TRBJ2-7; possible D gene TRBD2, 5 bases. V lost 9 bases and J lost 2, with 11 bases in between. Germline CDR1 reads MDHEN; CDR2 reads SYDVKM. CDR3 length: 12 amino acids. CDR3 sequence reads: CASEGVAYEQYF. For the CDR3, the DNA is TGTGCCAGTGAGGGCGTGGCCTACGAGCAGTACTTC.

The chain couples TRBV9 to TRBJ1-2; tentative D call: TRBD1 (5 bases). Germline V CDR1 and CDR2: SGDLS, YYNGEE. This CDR3 has 17 amino acids. V was pared by 0 bases and J by 3 bases, with 18 bases between. The CDR3 protein is CASSVGTRWDGYYGYTF. In nucleotides, the CDR3 is TGTGCCAGCAGCGTAGGAACAAGGTGGGACGGGTACTATGGCTACACCTTC.

The V and J genes are TRBV4-1 and TRBJ1-5; no clear D gene. The CDR3 runs 13 residues. Germline loops: CDR1 MGHRA, CDR2 YSYEKL. Trimming took 1 base from V and 7 from J, leaving 8 bases between them. Here the CDR3 reads CASSQVLGQPQHF. CDR3 bases: TGCGCCAGCAGCCAAGTCCTTGGGCAGCCCCAGCATTTT.

The chain couples TRBV6-5 to TRBJ2-7; 7 positions agree with TRBD1. CDR3 length equals 13 residues. The germline V gene has CDR1 MNHEY and CDR2 SVGAGI. Trimming removed 6 bases from V and 2 bases from J; junction bases left unmatched: 4. The CDR3 region is CASRAGTAYEQYF. CDR3 DNA: TGTGCCAGCAGGGCCGGGACAGCCTACGAGCAGTACTTC.

The rearrangement joins TRBV10-1 to TRBJ2-1; D is possibly TRBD1 (5 bases). V gave up 2 bases and J gave up 2 bases, with 10 bases separating them. Germline V gives CDR1 WNHNN, CDR2 SYGVQD (reference sequence). The CDR3 loop spans 15 amino acids. The CDR3, as DNA: TGCGCCAGCAGTGAGGCAGGGATTACCTACAATGAGCAGTTCTTC. It is translated as CASSEAGITYNEQFF.

This chain joins TRBV6-1 and TRBJ1-5; TRBD1 might be the D (5 bases). V gave up 8 bases and J gave up 4 bases, with 9 bases separating them. The CDR3 is made up of 12 amino acids. Germline lookup yields CDR1 MNHNS and CDR2 SASEGT. The CDR3 sequence: CASGEGNQPQHF. The CDR3 DNA reads TGTGCCAGCGGGGAGGGGAATCAGCCCCAGCATTTT.

This clone came up once. The gene calls are TRBV4-1 and TRBJ2-7; TRBD1 might be the D (6 bases). Trimming removed 2 bases from V and 1 base from J, with 12 bases in between. Germline V lookup: CDR1 MGHRA, CDR2 YSYEKL. The CDR3 sequence is 15 residues long. The CDR3 DNA follows: TGCGCCAGCAGCCAAAGGGCAGGGACATCCTACGAGCAGTACTTC. Its translation: CASSQRAGTSYEQYF.

In its sample, this clone was seen a few times. The J gene is TRBJ1-5, the V gene TRBV11-2; D remains ambiguous. The germline V gene encodes CDR1 SGHAT and CDR2 FQNNGV. This CDR3 is 13 amino acids long. The V and J ends lost 4 bases and 5 bases respectively, with 9 bases between them. CDR3 nucleotide sequence: TGTGCCAGCAGCTCCCGGGGTCATCAGCCCCAGCATTTT. This translates into CASSSRGHQPQHF. Variable domain in full (rest from reference TRBV11-2 and TRBJ1-5): EAGVAQSPRYKIIEKRQSVAFWCNPISGHATLYWYQQILGQGPKLLIQFQNNGVVDDSQLPKDRFSAERLKGVDSTLKIQPAKLEDSAVYLCASSSRGHQPQHFGDGTRLSIL.

The rearrangement joins TRBV19 to TRBJ2-5; D is ambiguous. The CDR3 has 13 residues. Germline V gene lookup returns CDR1 LNHDA and CDR2 SQIVND (reference sequence). Trimming took 3 bases from V and 5 from J, leaving 10 bases between them. This CDR3 is CASSIAGRETQYF. In nucleotides, the CDR3 is TGTGCCAGTAGTATCGCCGGCAGGGAGACCCAGTACTTC.

This clone has only one observation. The chain carries TRBV11-3 and TRBJ2-1, with 10 bases that match TRBD1. The CDR3 totals 17 residues. The V gene end was trimmed by 5 bases and the J gene end by 0 bases; junction bases not matched to a gene: 7. Germline values: CDR1 SGHNT, CDR2 YENEEA. CDR3 protein: CASSIDRGPSSYNEQFF. Written as DNA, the CDR3 is TGTGCCAGCAGCATTGACAGGGGGCCTAGCTCCTACAATGAGCAGTTCTTC. Full variable domain (outside the CDR3, taken from reference TRBV11-3 and TRBJ2-1): EAGVVQSPRYKIIEKKQPVAFWCNPISGHNTLYWYLQNLGQGPELLIRYENEEAVDDSQLPKDRFSAERLKGVDSTLKIQPAELGDSAVYLCASSIDRGPSSYNEQFFGPGTRLTVL.

This clone has more than one count but fewer than ten. The rearrangement joins TRBV5-1 to TRBJ2-5, with a possible D match to TRBD1 (6 bases). V shed 2 bases and J shed 9 bases, with 8 bases lying between them. Germline V gene data show CDR1 as SGHRS and CDR2 as YFSETQ. The CDR3 is made up of 11 amino acids. The CDR3 DNA reads as TGCGCCAGCAGCTTACAGGGATCCCAGTACTTC. Protein product: CASSLQGSQYF. The full variable domain, with the rest looked up from reference TRBV5-1 and TRBJ2-5, is KAGVTQTPRYLIKTRGQQVTLSCSPISGHRSVSWYQQTPGQGLQFLFEYFSETQRNKGNFPGRFSGRQFSNSRSEMNVSTLELGDSALYLCASSLQGSQYFGPGTRLLVL.

This rearrangement joins TRBV7-6 to TRBJ2-4; D perhaps matches TRBD2 (6 bases). This CDR3 contains 18 residues. Germline-derived CDR1 and CDR2 are SGHVS and FNYEAQ. The V and J ends lost 5 bases and 0 bases respectively, with 20 bases between them. The CDR3 DNA reads as TGTGCCAGCAGCCCGTTTTGGCGGGGCGCCCTAGCCAAAAACATTCAGTACTTC. Its translation: CASSPFWRGALAKNIQYF. Full variable domain (missing parts from reference TRBV7-6 and TRBJ2-4): GAGVSQSPRYKVTKRGQDVALRCDPISGHVSLYWYRQALGQGPEFLTYFNYEAQQDKSGLPNDRFSAERPEGSISTLTIQRTEQRDSAMYRCASSPFWRGALAKNIQYFGAGTRLSVL.

This clone was picked up one time. V gene TRBV5-1 combines with J gene TRBJ2-2; possibly TRBD2 for D (6 bases). The germline V gene has CDR1 SGHRS and CDR2 YFSETQ. V lost 4 bases, J lost 3 bases, and 19 bases lay in between. The CDR3 consists of 17 residues. The CDR3: CASSPGSWRDYTGELFF. For the CDR3, the DNA is TGCGCCAGCAGCCCCGGTTCGTGGCGGGATTACACCGGGGAGCTGTTTTTT.

This clone was counted a few times. V is TRBV7-2 and J is TRBJ1-4; tentatively, D is TRBD1 (5 bases). V lost 2 bases to trimming and J lost 8 bases, with 15 bases between them. CDR3 length equals 15 residues. In germline, CDR1 is SGHTA, CDR2 FQGNSA. CDR3 nucleotides: TGTGCCAGCAGCTTATTTCAACCAAAGGGGGAAAAACTGTTTTTT. Amino acid sequence: CASSLFQPKGEKLFF.

This clone was counted only a few times. The chain has TRBV6-6 and TRBJ1-5, with D perhaps matching TRBD1 (6 bases). CDR3 size: 14 residues. Germline loops: CDR1 MNHNY, CDR2 SVGAGI (reference sequence). V was trimmed by 8 bases and J by 2 bases, leaving 13 bases between them. The CDR3 region has the DNA TGTGCCAGCTTAAAACAGGGCGGCAATCAGCCCCAGCATTTT. The encoded protein is CASLKQGGNQPQHF.

This rearrangement joins TRBV6-5 to TRBJ2-3, with 7 bases that match TRBD1. In germline, CDR1 is MNHEY, CDR2 SVGAGI. The V gene end was trimmed by 4 bases and the J gene end by 1 base; junction bases not matched to a gene: 2. The CDR3 totals 14 residues. This CDR3 reads CASSSGQRTDTQYF. The CDR3, as DNA: TGTGCCAGCAGTTCGGGACAGCGCACAGATACGCAGTATTTT.

The chain recombines TRBV29-1 with TRBJ2-3, with 12 bases that match TRBD2. Germline loops: CDR1 SQVTM, CDR2 ANQGSEA. The junction had 4 bases not matched to a gene; V was cut back by 7 bases and J by 2 bases. The CDR3 totals 14 residues. DNA for the CDR3: TGCAGCGGAGGACTAGCGGGGACCACAGATACGCAGTATTTT. Amino acid sequence: CSGGLAGTTDTQYF.

The chain has TRBV25-1 and TRBJ1-4; unclear D gene. This CDR3 comprises 15 residues. The germline V gene has CDR1 MGHDK and CDR2 SYGVNS. V shed 6 bases and J shed 0 bases, with 11 bases lying between them. CDR3 loop: CASRTDVATNEKLFF. DNA of the CDR3: TGTGCCAGCAGAACTGACGTTGCAACTAATGAAAAACTGTTTTTT.

The genes are TRBV2 and TRBJ2-3, with D perhaps matching TRBD1 or TRBD2 (5 bases each). Trimming cost V 5 bases and J 1 base, with 13 bases left between them. Per the germline V gene, CDR1 is SNHLY and CDR2 is FYNNEI. The CDR3 contains 15 residues. The CDR3 loop reads CASSQLRGGTDTQYF. The CDR3 bases are TGTGCCAGCAGTCAACTTAGGGGAGGCACAGATACGCAGTATTTT.

In DNA, the CDR3 is TGTGCCAGCAGTCTCCTGGGGACTAGCATCTCCTACGAGCAGTACTTC. It codes for CASSLLGTSISYEQYF. This chain connects TRBV27 to TRBJ2-7; 9 bases are shared with TRBD2. CDR1 and CDR2 (germline): MNHEY, SMNVEV (reference sequence). The CDR3 consists of 16 residues. Unmatched junction bases numbered 8, after V lost 5 bases and J lost 0 bases.

The rearrangement uses TRBV6-5 and TRBJ1-1; a weak D match, TRBD1 (5 bases). CDR1 and CDR2 from the germline V gene are MNHEY and SVGAGI. Trimming left V 8 bases short and J 4 bases short, with 17 bases between. The CDR3 contains 14 residues. CDR3 in DNA: TGTGCCAGCTGGCTAGGCGGGGCGCTCACTGAAGCTTTCTTT. Amino acids: CASWLGGALTEAFF.

The chain links TRBV29-1 to TRBJ2-1; no firm D call. The V end lost 7 bases, the J end lost 1 base, and 14 bases lay between the germline ends. In germline, CDR1 is SQVTM, CDR2 ANQGSEA. This CDR3 is 14 amino acids long. The CDR3: CSGARLGSYNEQFF. DNA of the CDR3: TGCAGCGGAGCAAGGTTGGGGTCCTACAATGAGCAGTTCTTC.

Here the CDR3 reads CASSLLTGGAADTQYF. CDR3 nucleotides: TGTGCCAGCTCACTCCTGACAGGGGGCGCGGCAGATACGCAGTATTTT. The chain links TRBV18 to TRBJ2-3, with 10 nucleotides matching TRBD1. The J segment lost 4 bases and the V segment lost 4 bases, leaving 8 bases of the junction unmatched. Germline loops: CDR1 KGHSH, CDR2 LQKENI. The CDR3 extends over 16 amino acids.

The J gene is TRBJ1-2, the V gene TRBV19; TRBD1 aligns across 7 bases. Germline loops: CDR1 LNHDA, CDR2 SQIVND (reference sequence). This CDR3 has 13 amino acids. Trimming removed 5 bases from V and 3 bases from J; junction bases left unmatched: 3. The CDR3 coding sequence is TGTGCCAGTAGTGTGCAGGGGGACTATGGCTACACCTTC. It encodes CASSVQGDYGYTF.

This chain connects TRBV7-8 to TRBJ2-7, with TRBD1 as a possible D gene (7 bases). Trimming took 5 bases from V and 2 from J, leaving 10 bases between them. The CDR3 has 13 residues. In germline, CDR1 is SGHVS, CDR2 FQNEAQ. The CDR3 protein is CASSPGGTYEQYF. The CDR3 DNA sequence: TGTGCCAGCAGCCCAGGGGGGACCTACGAGCAGTACTTC.

The chain uses TRBV28 and TRBJ1-1; no firm D call. The V gene lost 3 bases and the J gene lost 0 bases, with 8 bases spanning the gap. Looked up from germline, CDR1 is MDHEN and CDR2 is SYDVKM. The CDR3 has 14 amino acids. Here the CDR3 reads CASSFPGLNTEAFF. As DNA, the CDR3 is TGTGCCAGCAGTTTCCCAGGACTGAACACTGAAGCTTTCTTT.